The 27 T cell receptor beta chains in this list originate from one sample, sequenced in a study of blood T cell repertoires in COVID-19. Only in-frame clones appear in the TCRdb table, and some are missing; sequencing was by immunoSEQ multiplex PCR. The top ten hold about 5% of the sample, which has about 99,000 clones, 82% seen once. Sequencing was carried out using peripheral blood. All receptors come from a man in his 60s with acute or convalescent COVID-19.

V usage is TRBV5-1 and J usage is TRBJ2-1; TRBD2 aligns across 7 bases. Germline lookup yields CDR1 SGHRS and CDR2 YFSETQ. The CDR3 runs 16 residues. The ends lost 2 bases at V and 6 bases at J; junction bases unmatched: 11. In DNA, the CDR3 is TGCGCCAGCAGCTTAGTCGGGACTACCGCAAGCAATGAGCAGTTCTTC. Protein sequence: CASSLVGTTASNEQFF.

The chain recombines TRBV7-2 with TRBJ1-6, with 9 bases that match TRBD1. Germline assignment: CDR1 SGHTA and CDR2 FQGNSA. J gave up 7 bases and V 4 bases, and 5 bases lay outside the gene matches. The CDR3 covers 15 residues. The CDR3, as DNA: TGTGCCAGCAGCTCAGGACAGGGGATGAATTCACCCCTCCACTTT. Translating gives CASSSGQGMNSPLHF.

The chain couples TRBV14 to TRBJ1-2; perhaps TRBD1 as D (6 bases). Trimming cost V 0 bases and J 8 bases, with 13 bases left between them. This CDR3 contains 14 residues. In germline, CDR1 is SGHDN, CDR2 FVKESK. The chain's CDR3 is CASSQELGADGYTF. The CDR3 DNA reads as TGTGCCAGCAGCCAAGAATTGGGGGCAGACGGCTACACCTTC.

This chain links TRBV7-2 with TRBJ1-2; maybe TRBD1 (6 bases). The V and J ends lost 1 base and 11 bases respectively, with 14 bases between them. Germline V gene sequence: CDR1 SGHTA, CDR2 FQGNSA. The CDR3 sequence is 13 residues long. CDR3 nucleotides: TGTGCCAGCAGCTTAGAGAGTGGGGGCAGTTACACCTTC. Its translation is CASSLESGGSYTF. The variable domain in full, completed from reference TRBV7-2 and TRBJ1-2, reads GAGVSQSPSNKVTEKGKDVELRCDPISGHTALYWYRQSLGQGLEFLIYFQGNSAPDKSGLPSDRFSAERTGGSVSTLTIQRTQQEDSAVYLCASSLESGGSYTFGSGTRLTVV.

The chain is built from TRBV28 and TRBJ1-2, with unresolved D. This CDR3 comprises 12 residues. The V and J ends lost 6 bases and 8 bases respectively, with 13 bases between them. CDR1 and CDR2 (germline): MDHEN, SYDVKM. The DNA for the CDR3 is TGTGCCAGCAGGACAAGGAATGTAGGCTACACCTTC. This gives the protein CASRTRNVGYTF.

The sample holds one count of this clone. This chain links TRBV7-3 with TRBJ2-3; D might be TRBD1 (7 bases). V was shortened by 0 bases and J by 4 bases, with 17 bases between the two germline ends. CDR3 length: 17 residues. Germline lookup yields CDR1 SGHTA and CDR2 FQGTGA. CDR3 in DNA: TGTGCCAGCAGCTTAACCGGAGGGGGCGCGGCGGCAGATACGCAGTATTTT. It translates to CASSLTGGGAAADTQYF.

This clone was counted only a few times. This sequence joins TRBV3-1 (or the pseudogene TRBV3-2) and TRBJ2-3; 10 bases line up with TRBD2. After removal of 2 bases from V and 5 bases from J, the junction contained 13 bases not matched to a gene. The germline CDR1 and CDR2 sequences are LGHDT and YNNKEL (reference sequence). This CDR3 comprises 18 residues. The CDR3 DNA reads as TGTGCCAGCAGCCAAAAAGGGGGGGGACTAGCGCTAGAAGATACGCAGTATTTT. Its translation: CASSQKGGGLALEDTQYF.

This sequence joins TRBV5-1 and TRBJ1-4; the match to TRBD1 covers 7 bases. CDR1 is SGHRS and CDR2 is YFSETQ in the germline V gene. The J segment lost 8 bases and the V segment lost 4 bases, leaving 5 bases of the junction unmatched. The CDR3 covers 13 residues. The CDR3 DNA reads TGCGCCAGCAGCGCCGGGACAGTAGAAAAACTGTTTTTT. Translating it yields CASSAGTVEKLFF.

The genes are TRBV18 and TRBJ1-2; no reliable D call. The CDR3 covers 14 residues. The V end lost 0 bases, the J end lost 2 bases, and 7 bases lay between the germline ends. Per germline, CDR1 KGHSH and CDR2 LQKENI. This CDR3 is CASSPPGENYGYTF. The CDR3 nucleotides are TGTGCCAGCTCACCACCGGGCGAAAACTATGGCTACACCTTC.

The sample holds a few counts of this clone. This sequence joins TRBV10-1 and TRBJ1-1, with 9 bases identical to TRBD1. V was clipped by 5 bases and J by 6 bases; unmatched bases: 7. CDR3 size: 14 residues. Germline values: CDR1 WNHNN, CDR2 SYGVQD (reference sequence). Here the CDR3 reads CASSPGTGIAEAFF. The DNA for the CDR3 is TGCGCCAGCAGTCCCGGGACAGGGATAGCTGAAGCTTTCTTT.

J is TRBJ2-5 and V is TRBV7-3; D is ambiguous. CDR3 size: 14 residues. Germline values: CDR1 SGHTA, CDR2 FQGTGA. The germline V and J ends were trimmed by 6 bases and 3 bases, with 14 bases remaining between them. The CDR3: CASSRGGLKETQYF. The CDR3 DNA reads as TGTGCCAGCAGTCGAGGCGGCCTGAAAGAGACCCAGTACTTC.

This sequence joins TRBV5-1 and TRBJ1-3; 10 bases map to TRBD1. This CDR3 has 15 amino acids. Trimming at V came to 5 bases and at J to 4 bases, leaving 6 bases not matched to a gene. CDR1 is SGHRS, CDR2 YFSETQ, per germline. DNA for the CDR3: TGCGCCAGCAGGGCCGGGACAGGGGACGGAAACACCATATATTTT. Translating gives CASRAGTGDGNTIYF. Combining the CDR3 with reference TRBV5-1 and TRBJ1-3 gives the whole variable domain KAGVTQTPRYLIKTRGQQVTLSCSPISGHRSVSWYQQTPGQGLQFLFEYFSETQRNKGNFPGRFSGRQFSNSRSEMNVSTLELGDSALYLCASRAGTGDGNTIYFGEGSWLTVV.

In its sample, this clone was seen a few times. The chain recombines TRBV10-3 with TRBJ2-2; weak D call: TRBD2 (6 bases). Germline V gene sequence: CDR1 ENHRY, CDR2 SYGVKD. Trimming shortened V by 3 bases and J by 2 bases, and 10 bases separated the two germline ends. The CDR3 length is 15 residues. CDR3 region: CAISDGGTNTGELFF. CDR3 coding DNA: TGTGCCATCAGTGATGGCGGGACTAACACCGGGGAGCTGTTTTTT.

This clone was seen a handful of times. The chain recombines TRBV28 with TRBJ1-3, with D maybe TRBD1 (6 bases). This CDR3 contains 20 residues. Germline V gene lookup returns CDR1 MDHEN and CDR2 SYDVKM. The V and J ends lost 7 bases and 4 bases respectively, with 32 bases between them. The CDR3 protein is CASTLSLPGGAGTRGNTIYF. The CDR3 nucleotides read TGTGCCAGCACCCTCTCGCTCCCGGGGGGCGCGGGGACTAGAGGAAACACCATATATTTT.

The chain combines TRBV4-1 with TRBJ2-2; D unclear. CDR1 MGHRA and CDR2 YSYEKL come from the germline V gene. V was trimmed by 1 base and J by 1 base, leaving 10 bases between them. This CDR3 spans 16 amino acids. The CDR3 DNA follows: TGCGCCAGCAGCCAAGGGGCCAGGCTGAACACCGGGGAGCTGTTTTTT. Encoded protein: CASSQGARLNTGELFF.

The rearrangement uses TRBV3-1 (or the pseudogene TRBV3-2) and TRBJ2-5, with 7 nucleotides matching TRBD2. The J segment lost 3 bases and the V segment lost 4 bases, leaving 8 bases of the junction unmatched. This CDR3 is 15 amino acids long. CDR1 is LGHDT and CDR2 is YNNKEL in the germline V gene (reference sequence). DNA for the CDR3: TGTGCCAGCAGCCCATCTAGCGGTTGGGAAGAGACCCAGTACTTC. It is translated as CASSPSSGWEETQYF.

The chain couples TRBV19 to TRBJ2-2; D ambiguous. The CDR3 runs 15 residues. Germline lookup yields CDR1 LNHDA and CDR2 SQIVND (reference sequence). V lost 3 bases to trimming and J lost 0 bases, with 8 bases between them. The CDR3 nucleotides read TGTGCCAGTAGTATCTCGCTATCGAACACCGGGGAGCTGTTTTTT. Its translation is CASSISLSNTGELFF.

This chain connects TRBV4-1 to TRBJ1-1, with a tentative D call TRBD1 (5 bases). The CDR3 runs to 14 residues. The germline V and J ends were trimmed by 1 base and 0 bases, with 6 bases remaining between them. The germline CDR1 and CDR2 sequences are MGHRA and YSYEKL. CDR3 sequence: CASSQVTVNTEAFF. Written as DNA, the CDR3 is TGCGCCAGCAGCCAAGTGACAGTGAACACTGAAGCTTTCTTT.

The V gene is TRBV2, the J gene TRBJ1-5; 7 bases align to TRBD1. The germline V gene encodes CDR1 SNHLY and CDR2 FYNNEI. V shed 8 bases, J shed 2 bases, and the junction held 12 bases outside the gene matches. CDR3 length equals 16 residues. This CDR3 is CASREKKGAGNQPQHF. CDR3 coding DNA: TGTGCCAGCCGGGAGAAAAAGGGGGCTGGCAATCAGCCCCAGCATTTT.

This chain links TRBV7-6 with TRBJ2-1, with TRBD1 matching over 9 bases. Germline loops: CDR1 SGHVS, CDR2 FNYEAQ. With V trimmed by 5 bases and J by 7 bases, 9 bases remained unmatched. CDR3 size: 15 residues. For the CDR3, the DNA is TGTGCCAGCAGCCCATCGGGACAGGGTCGAAATGAGCAGTTCTTC. The encoded protein is CASSPSGQGRNEQFF.

The J gene is TRBJ2-7, the V gene TRBV4-1; 8 bases agree with TRBD1. Germline CDR1 reads MGHRA; CDR2 reads YSYEKL. The length of the CDR3 is 14 residues. The junction had 5 bases not matched to a gene; V was cut back by 1 base and J by 6 bases. CDR3 DNA: TGCGCCAGCAGCCAAGGGGACAGGACGGTCGAGCAGTACTTC. Amino acids: CASSQGDRTVEQYF.

This chain joins TRBV7-2 and TRBJ1-5; no definite D call. Per the germline V gene, CDR1 is SGHTA and CDR2 is FQGNSA. The CDR3 has 13 amino acids. V was trimmed by 4 bases and J by 5 bases, leaving 9 bases between them. CDR3 DNA sequence: TGTGCCAGCAGCTCTAACGGGGATCAGCCCCAGCATTTT. This gives the protein CASSSNGDQPQHF.

Here the CDR3 reads CASSPRNILSGNTIYF. CDR3 nucleotide sequence: TGTGCCAGTAGCCCCAGGAACATCCTCTCTGGAAACACCATATATTTT. V is TRBV19 and J is TRBJ1-3; no clear D. The CDR3 has 16 residues. V was trimmed by 6 bases and J by 0 bases, leaving 15 bases between them. Germline V gene lookup returns CDR1 LNHDA and CDR2 SQIVND (reference sequence).

The chain employs TRBV6-6 and TRBJ1-1; TRBD1 is a possible D gene (5 bases). V was pared by 7 bases and J by 0 bases, with 12 bases between. The germline V gene encodes CDR1 MNHNY and CDR2 SVGAGI (reference sequence). This CDR3 region has 14 residues. CDR3 in amino acids: CASKASTVNTEAFF. The DNA of the CDR3 is TGTGCCAGCAAGGCCTCGACAGTGAACACTGAAGCTTTCTTT.

The chain uses TRBV5-1 and TRBJ2-5; weak D call: TRBD2 (6 bases). V lost 3 bases to trimming and J lost 1 base, with 16 bases between them. Germline values: CDR1 SGHRS, CDR2 YFSETQ. This CDR3 has 16 residues. CDR3 DNA: TGCGCCAGCAGCTGGGGCCTGGGGGGACTCCAAGAGACCCAGTACTTC. Its translation is CASSWGLGGLQETQYF.

This clone has more than one count but fewer than ten. CDR3: CASSPLQNSNQPQHF. CDR3 coding DNA: TGTGCCAGCTCACCACTACAGAATAGCAATCAGCCCCAGCATTTT. The rearrangement joins TRBV18 to TRBJ1-5; D call uncertain. The CDR3 is 15 amino acids. V gave up 1 base and J gave up 0 bases, with 7 bases separating them. Germline V gives CDR1 KGHSH, CDR2 LQKENI.

V gene TRBV29-1 combines with J gene TRBJ2-7; 10 bases map to TRBD1. V dropped 7 bases and J dropped 7; count of bases not matched to a gene: 4. There are 11 residues in the CDR3. Germline V CDR1 and CDR2: SQVTM, ANQGSEA. CDR3 sequence: CSAGQGGEQYF. DNA for the CDR3: TGCAGCGCCGGACAGGGGGGGGAGCAGTACTTC.